Listed below are T cell receptor beta chains from one sample, sequenced in a study of T cell responses to AZD1222 COVID-19 vaccine. The table came from immunoSEQ multiplex PCR; TCRdb's copy has only in-frame clones and leaves some out. The repertoire consists of roughly 130,000 clones, with about nine tenths occurring once and the leading ten covering 1.4% to 1.5%. This material consisted of peripheral blood, taken on day 0 of AZD1222 vaccination. The receptors shown here come from an adult in good health. The CDR3 runs from the conserved cysteine through the conserved F or W. A D gene is named only where the DNA matches it firmly. Where a row states a size, it is once, few, many or the class of an expanded clone; other rows omit it.

TRBJ2-2 TRBD1 TRBV24-1 - TGTGCCACCAGTGACAGGGGACAGGGGGCGTGGAACGGGGAGCTGTTTTTT CATSDRGQGAWNGELFF
TRBJ1-3 TRBD1 TRBV5-5 - TGTGCCAGCAGCTTGGGACAGGGGGCAGGAAACACCATATATTTT CASSLGQGAGNTIYF
TRBJ2-7 - TRBV28 once TGTGCCAGCAGCCCAGGATACGAGCAGTACTTC CASSPGYEQYF
TRBJ1-5 - TRBV28 - TGTGCCAGCAGTTTCCCCCGGGAAGGAGGGTTGGATCAGCCCCAGCATTTT CASSFPREGGLDQPQHF
TRBJ1-1 - TRBV4-1 - TGCGCCAGCAGCCAAGCGGGGCAGAAATTTCGCACTGAAGCTTTCTTT CASSQAGQKFRTEAFF
TRBJ1-6 - TRBV27 - TGTGCCAGCAGTTTAGGGGCCGTCAATTCACCCCTCCACTTT CASSLGAVNSPLHF
TRBJ1-1 TRBD1 TRBV7-9 once TGTGCCAGCAGCTCACAGGGGAGGAACACTGAAGCTTTCTTT CASSSQGRNTEAFF
TRBJ1-2 TRBD1 TRBV19 - TGTGCCAGTACCAACAGGGGCCTTAACTATGGCTACACCTTC CASTNRGLNYGYTF
TRBJ1-1 - TRBV18 once TGTGCCAGCTCCGCGAGGGTCGACACTGAAGCTTTCTTT CASSARVDTEAFF
TRBJ2-5 TRBD1 TRBV28 - TGTGCCAGCAGTTCGGACAGGCCACGAAGAGAGACCCAGTACTTC CASSSDRPRRETQYF
TRBJ1-1 - TRBV20-1 - TGCAGTGCTAGTATCAGGGCGGCTTTCTTT CSASIRAAFF
TRBJ1-5 - TRBV7-2 - TGTGCCAGCAGCTTCCAGACCGTCGCCTATCAGCCCCAGCATTTT CASSFQTVAYQPQHF
TRBJ2-7 - TRBV11-1 - TGTGCCAGCAGCTTCCTAACAGGTTCCTACGAGCAGTACTTC CASSFLTGSYEQYF
TRBJ1-1 - TRBV28 - TGTGCCAGCAGTCGCCCAGGTGGGGGTAGGGCTGAAGCTTTCTTT CASSRPGGGRAEAFF
TRBJ2-7 TRBD2 TRBV7-9 - TGTGCCAGCAGCTCTTCCGGGGGGATAAGCTTTCACGAGCAGTACTTC CASSSSGGISFHEQYF
TRBJ2-7 - TRBV13 - TGTGCCAGCAGCTTAGGGTTACTCGAGCAGTACTTC CASSLGLLEQYF
TRBJ1-6 TRBD1 TRBV6-5 - TGTGCCAGCACGGGACAGGGGCAATCACCCCTCCACTTT CASTGQGQSPLHF
TRBJ1-4 TRBD1 TRBV5-4 - TGTGCCAGCAGCTTCCGACAGGGGGCAACTAATGAAAAACTGTTTTTT CASSFRQGATNEKLFF
TRBJ2-7 - TRBV28 - TGTGCCAGCAGTTTGGGGTTTACCTACGAGCAGTACTTC CASSLGFTYEQYF
TRBJ1-1 - TRBV6-2/TRBV6-3 - TGTGCCAGCAGCTTCCCCCGGTGGGGCACTGAAGCTTTCTTT CASSFPRWGTEAFF
TRBJ2-7 - TRBV7-9 - TGTGCCAGCAGCTTATCTTCAGGGGACGAGCAGTACTTC CASSLSSGDEQYF
TRBJ2-7 TRBD1 TRBV24-1 - TGTGCCACCAGTCACGGGACAGTGAGCTCCTACGAGCAGTACTTC CATSHGTVSSYEQYF
TRBJ2-7 - TRBV19 - TGTGCCACCACCACCGAGACATCCTACGAGCAGTACTTC CATTTETSYEQYF
TRBJ2-7 - TRBV6-2/TRBV6-3 - TGTGCCAGCAGTTACTCTTACGCCCGTTTAGGTTACGAGCAGTACTTC CASSYSYARLGYEQYF
TRBJ1-2 TRBD1 TRBV7-9 - TGTGCCAGCAGCCCGACGACAGGGGGAGGTAACTATGGCTACACCTTC CASSPTTGGGNYGYTF
TRBJ1-2 - TRBV6-2/TRBV6-3 - TGTGCCAGCAGTCCGCAGGGAAGCTATGGCTACACCTTC CASSPQGSYGYTF
TRBJ1-5 - TRBV19 - TGTGCCAGTAGTGACAGGAATCAGCCCCAGCATTTT CASSDRNQPQHF
TRBJ1-1 - TRBV12-3/TRBV12-4 - TGTGCCAGCCGTTTTGGTACTGAAGCTTTCTTT CASRFGTEAFF
TRBJ1-3 - TRBV30 - TGTGCCTGGAGTGAGGGGGGTCTTAGCACCATATATTTT CAWSEGGLSTIYF
TRBJ1-1 TRBD1 TRBV7-9 - TGTGCCAGCAGCTCCCAAACCGGGACAGGGAGGAACACTGAAGCTTTCTTT CASSSQTGTGRNTEAFF
TRBJ1-5 - TRBV6-2/TRBV6-3 - TGTGCCAGCAGCCGATTCGATCAGCCCCAGCATTTT CASSRFDQPQHF
TRBJ2-2 - TRBV19 - TGTGCCAGTACCTTTGGTTACACCGGGGAGCTGTTTTTT CASTFGYTGELFF
TRBJ1-1 - TRBV6-5 - TGTGCCAGCAACAGTGTGGACACTGAAGCTTTCTTT CASNSVDTEAFF
TRBJ2-2 - TRBV27 - TGTGCCAGCAGTTTCAGTGGGGGGAACACCGGGGAGCTGTTTTTT CASSFSGGNTGELFF
TRBJ1-5 TRBD1 TRBV2 - TGTGCCAGCACGGAGACAGGGGCCAATCAGCCCCAGCATTTT CASTETGANQPQHF
TRBJ2-7 TRBD2 TRBV5-1 - TGCGCCAGCAGCGGAGAGGGAGGGAGGTACTTC CASSGEGGRYF
TRBJ2-6 - TRBV27 - TGTGCCAGCAGTTCCGGGAAGGCACCCTCTGGGGCCAACGTCCTGACTTTC CASSSGKAPSGANVLTF
TRBJ2-2 - TRBV4-3 - TGCGCCAGCAGCCAAGCCGACAGATACACCGGGGAGCTGTTTTTT CASSQADRYTGELFF
TRBJ1-4 - TRBV10-3 - TGTGCCATCAGTGACCCAGGGAAGGGGGAAAAACTGTTTTTT CAISDPGKGEKLFF
TRBJ1-2 - TRBV11-1 - TGTGCCAGCAGCCTTGGGCAGAACTATGGCTACACCTTC CASSLGQNYGYTF
TRBJ1-1 - TRBV7-8 - TGTGCCAGCAGCCCCCGGGACCACAAATTGAACACTGAAGCTTTCTTT CASSPRDHKLNTEAFF
TRBJ1-4 - TRBV5-1 - TGCGCCAGCAGCTTGGGGGGGACAACTAATGAAAAACTGTTTTTT CASSLGGTTNEKLFF
TRBJ2-5 - TRBV6-5 - TGTGCCAGCAGCTATTCACCGGGACAACAAGAGACCCAGTACTTC CASSYSPGQQETQYF
TRBJ1-5 - TRBV4-1 - TGCGCCAGCAGCCAAGATTTGAGCCAGCCCCAGCATTTT CASSQDLSQPQHF
TRBJ2-3 TRBD2 TRBV7-2 - TGTGCCAGCAGTTTAAGACTAGCGGGGGGCTCAGATACGCAGTATTTT CASSLRLAGGSDTQYF
TRBJ1-5 - TRBV30 - TGTGCCTGGAGTAAAGGGAACGGACAGCCCCAGCATTTT CAWSKGNGQPQHF
TRBJ2-7 - TRBV9 - TGTGCCAGCAGCGTAGCCCCCGGTATTTTATACGAGCAGTACTTC CASSVAPGILYEQYF
TRBJ1-1 TRBD1 TRBV6-5 - TGTGCCAGCAGAAAACAGGGGGGCGCTGAAGCTTTCTTT CASRKQGGAEAFF
TRBJ2-1 TRBD1 TRBV7-6 - TGTGCCAGCAGCGCGGGACAGGATAACTACAATGAGCAGTTCTTC CASSAGQDNYNEQFF
TRBJ1-2 - TRBV6-5 - TGTGCCAGCAGTTACTCAGGGGGGGTGTACTATGGCTACACCTTC CASSYSGGVYYGYTF
TRBJ1-1 - TRBV5-4 - TGTGCCAGCAGTAACGGGGGAGGGAACACTGAAGCTTTCTTT CASSNGGGNTEAFF
TRBJ2-5 TRBD1 TRBV28 - TGTGCCAGTCAGACAGGGGACCAAGAGACCCAGTACTTC CASQTGDQETQYF
TRBJ2-3 - TRBV29-1 - TGCAGCGTTGATTTGGGGGGCGCAGATACGCAGTATTTT CSVDLGGADTQYF
TRBJ1-5 - TRBV30 - TGTGCCTGGGCGCCCCGAGGAGGCAATCAGCCCCAGCATTTT CAWAPRGGNQPQHF
TRBJ2-3 TRBD2 TRBV7-9 - TGTGCCAGCAGCAGGACTAGCGGGGTAACAGATACGCAGTATTTT CASSRTSGVTDTQYF
TRBJ1-1 - TRBV5-6 - TGTGCCAGCAGCTTGGAGGCGGAAATCCTGCGAGTCACTGAAGCTTTCTTT CASSLEAEILRVTEAFF
TRBJ1-2 - TRBV30 - TGTGCCTGGAGTGTACAAGGGCAGTCTGGCTACACCTTC CAWSVQGQSGYTF
TRBJ1-6 - TRBV11-3 - TGTGCCAGCAGCTTAGAAGGCCCGAATTCACCCCTCCACTTT CASSLEGPNSPLHF
TRBJ2-5 TRBD2 TRBV20-1 - TGCAGTGTAGGGACTAGCGAGACCCAGTACTTC CSVGTSETQYF
TRBJ2-1 - TRBV18 - TGTGCCAGCTCACCACCGTCGTTGGGGGTCTACAATGAGCAGTTCTTC CASSPPSLGVYNEQFF